Reported below is one T cell receptor (beta chain). This sample is drawn from a study of cytomegalovirus exposure and HLA in healthy donors. Study summary: The early release's HLA-typed donors yielded 78 million or so unique TCRs.

The trim removed 10 bases at V and 2 bases at J, leaving 11 bases unmatched. Germline loops: CDR1 LNHDA, CDR2 SQIVND (reference sequence). CDR3 length equals 15 residues. 60 Vbeta and 13 Jbeta primers were used in PCR. TCRdb's copy holds only in-frame clones and misses some; the assay was immunoSEQ multiplex PCR. This sample's clone table lists 40,000 to 60,000 clones. Sequencing was carried out using PBMCs. The sequence was obtained from a man between 35 and 55 years old in good health and CMV-seropositive. The V call is TRBV19, the J call TRBJ2-1; the match to TRBD2 covers 7 bases. The DNA of the CDR3 is TGTGCCACCAAACTAGCGCCGAATCCCTACAATGAGCAGTTCTTC. It codes for CATKLAPNPYNEQFF.